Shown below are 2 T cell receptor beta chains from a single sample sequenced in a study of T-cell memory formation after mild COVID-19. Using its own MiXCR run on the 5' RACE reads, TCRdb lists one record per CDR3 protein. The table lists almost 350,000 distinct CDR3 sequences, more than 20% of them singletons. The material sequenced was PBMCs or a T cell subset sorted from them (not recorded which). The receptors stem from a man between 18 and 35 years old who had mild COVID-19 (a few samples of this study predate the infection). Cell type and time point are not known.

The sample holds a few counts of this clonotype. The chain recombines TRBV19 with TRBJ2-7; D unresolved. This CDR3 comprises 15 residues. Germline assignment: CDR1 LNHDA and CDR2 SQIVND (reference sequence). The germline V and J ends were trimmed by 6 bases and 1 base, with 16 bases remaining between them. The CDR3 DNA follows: TGTGCCAGTAGCCCAGGACGGACCCTATCCTACGAGCAGTACGTC. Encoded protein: CASSPGRTLSYEQYV.

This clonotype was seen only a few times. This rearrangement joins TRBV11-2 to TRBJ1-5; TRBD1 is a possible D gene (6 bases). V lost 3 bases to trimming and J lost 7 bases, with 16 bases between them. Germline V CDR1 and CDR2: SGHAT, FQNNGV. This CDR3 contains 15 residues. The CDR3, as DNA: TGTGCCAGCAGCTTGGGGGCCGCCGGGGAGCAGCCCCAGCATTTT. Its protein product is CASSLGAAGEQPQHF.